The next 29 T cell receptor beta chains were all read from a single sample in a study of OX40 agonist ivuxolimab in advanced cancers. Clones were sequenced by immunoSEQ multiplex PCR, and TCRdb holds only the in-frame ones, with some missing. The sample holds around 70,000 clones, about four fifths seen once. The sample consisted of CD4+ or CD8+ T cells sorted from blood, taken in a trial of the OX40 agonist ivuxolimab. These receptors came from an adult with an advanced solid tumor such as melanoma, head and neck, liver or kidney cancer.

The CDR3, as DNA: TGTGCCAGCAGCCCACCCCGTGCGTATGGCTCCTACGAGCAGTACTTC. Its translation is CASSPPRAYGSYEQYF. V is TRBV14 and J is TRBJ2-7; D remains unclear. Per the germline V gene, CDR1 is SGHDN and CDR2 is FVKESK. Trimming shortened V by 4 bases and J by 0 bases, and 16 bases separated the two germline ends. The CDR3 is made up of 16 amino acids.

The chain has TRBV7-2 and TRBJ1-2, with unresolved D. Trimming stripped 1 base from V and 4 bases from J, with 10 bases between. The V gene's germline CDR1 is SGHTA and CDR2 FQGNSA. This CDR3 region has 14 residues. The DNA of the CDR3 is TGTGCCAGCAGCTTAGAGGGCGTCGGCTATGGCTACACCTTC. Translating gives CASSLEGVGYGYTF. The whole variable domain, filled in from reference TRBV7-2 and TRBJ1-2, reads GAGVSQSPSNKVTEKGKDVELRCDPISGHTALYWYRQSLGQGLEFLIYFQGNSAPDKSGLPSDRFSAERTGGSVSTLTIQRTQQEDSAVYLCASSLEGVGYGYTFGSGTRLTVV.

This sequence joins TRBV6-5 and TRBJ2-7, with TRBD2 as a possible D gene (5 bases). The CDR3 has 13 amino acids. Germline CDR1 is MNHEY and CDR2 is SVGAGI. Trimming shortened V by 6 bases and J by 2 bases, and 11 bases separated the two germline ends. The CDR3 reads CASRPPGTYEQYF. CDR3 nucleotide sequence: TGTGCCAGCAGGCCGCCGGGAACCTACGAGCAGTACTTC.

The chain carries TRBV6-5 and TRBJ2-5; D gene uncertain. With 7 bases removed from V and 4 bases from J, the gap between germline ends came to 7 bases. Germline V gene sequence: CDR1 MNHEY, CDR2 SVGAGI. This CDR3 comprises 11 residues. CDR3 DNA sequence: TGTGCCAGCAAAAGGGTAGAGACCCAGTACTTC. Residues: CASKRVETQYF.

This clone came up many times. The chain couples TRBV27 to TRBJ2-7, with D hard to call. Trimming took off 5 bases at V and 9 bases at J, with 23 bases between the two ends. Germline values: CDR1 MNHEY, CDR2 SMNVEV (reference sequence). The CDR3 has 15 amino acids. The CDR3 sequence is CASSIPGASLIRQYF. In DNA, the CDR3 is TGTGCCAGCAGTATTCCAGGCGCCTCCTTAATTCGGCAGTACTTC.

J is TRBJ2-1 and V is TRBV7-2; D gene uncertain. Trimming left V 1 base short and J 4 bases short, with 8 bases between. The germline CDR1 and CDR2 sequences are SGHTA and FQGNSA. The CDR3 is 14 amino acids. Written as DNA, the CDR3 is TGTGCCAGCAGCTTAGTCGCGGCTTACAATGAGCAGTTCTTC. This sequence encodes CASSLVAAYNEQFF.

The V call is TRBV10-2, the J call TRBJ2-5; 13 nucleotides align to TRBD2. V lost 8 bases to trimming and J lost 3 bases; unmatched junction nucleotides: 3. This CDR3 has 14 amino acids. Per the germline V gene, CDR1 is WSHSY and CDR2 is SAAADI. The CDR3 region is CASRGLAGEETQYF. In DNA, the CDR3 is TGCGCCAGCCGCGGACTAGCGGGGGAAGAGACCCAGTACTTC.

V usage is TRBV7-2 and J usage is TRBJ2-3; D call uncertain. The CDR3 totals 14 residues. In germline, CDR1 is SGHTA, CDR2 FQGNSA. Trimming removed 5 bases from V and 2 bases from J, with 11 bases in between. In DNA, the CDR3 is TGTGCCAGCAGCCCCGGCCGGACCACAGATACGCAGTATTTT. Translation gives CASSPGRTTDTQYF.

The chain recombines TRBV19 with TRBJ1-5; D unclear. Germline CDR1 LNHDA, CDR2 SQIVND (reference sequence). This CDR3 has 16 amino acids. Trimming cost V 5 bases and J 5 bases, with 19 bases left between them. In DNA, the CDR3 is TGTGCCAGTAGTCGGGTGGGAACGTGGGAGGATCAGCCCCAGCATTTT. Residues: CASSRVGTWEDQPQHF.

The CDR3 bases are TGTGCCAGCAGCCGCTCTAGCGTCGCCTACGAGCAGTACTTC. It encodes CASSRSSVAYEQYF. The rearrangement joins TRBV7-2 to TRBJ2-7; a possible D gene is TRBD2 (6 bases). Trimming removed 5 bases from V and 2 bases from J, with 13 bases in between. Germline V gene sequence: CDR1 SGHTA, CDR2 FQGNSA. The CDR3 runs 14 residues.

The chain uses TRBV7-6 and TRBJ1-4, with D possibly matching TRBD1 (5 bases). V was pared by 0 bases and J by 3 bases, with 8 bases between. The CDR3 has 15 residues. Germline CDR1 SGHVS, CDR2 FNYEAQ. DNA of the CDR3: TGTGCCAGCAGCTTAGCGCGGGGCGCTAATGAAAAACTGTTTTTT. Its translation: CASSLARGANEKLFF.

There are a few counts of this clone. The gene calls are TRBV5-6 and TRBJ2-2; D is unresolved. Germline lookup yields CDR1 SGHDT and CDR2 YYEEEE. Between the trimmed V and J ends, which lost 4 bases and 1 base, there was a span of 5 bases. The CDR3 has 13 residues. Here the CDR3 DNA reads TGTGCCAGCAGCCTCCAGAACACCGGGGAGCTGTTTTTT. Amino acid sequence: CASSLQNTGELFF.

The rearrangement uses TRBV5-4 and TRBJ1-2; D might be TRBD1 (6 bases). Germline CDR1 reads SGHNT; CDR2 reads YYREEE (reference sequence). The CDR3 length is 16 residues. V shed 0 bases and J shed 2 bases, with 14 bases lying between them. The CDR3 nucleotides read TGTGCCAGCAGCTTGGGGGGGCAGGTCGGAAACTATGGCTACACCTTC. As protein: CASSLGGQVGNYGYTF.

This clone was seen only once. The chain joins TRBV7-8 to TRBJ2-7; TRBD2 aligns across 7 bases. V lost 1 base and J lost 2; bases outside the gene matches: 2. Looked up from germline, CDR1 is SGHVS and CDR2 is FQNEAQ. The CDR3 consists of 14 residues. The CDR3 loop is CASSLGGGAYEQYF. The CDR3 DNA reads as TGTGCCAGCAGCTTAGGTGGGGGGGCCTACGAGCAGTACTTC.

The J gene is TRBJ1-4, the V gene TRBV15; perhaps TRBD1 as D (5 bases). From germline, CDR1 is LNHNV and CDR2 YYDKDF (reference sequence). The length of the CDR3 is 14 residues. The germline V and J ends were trimmed by 0 bases and 6 bases, with 8 bases remaining between them. The CDR3 sequence: CATSRDRGDEKLFF. For the CDR3, the DNA is TGTGCCACCAGCAGAGATCGGGGGGATGAAAAACTGTTTTTT.

J is TRBJ1-1 and V is TRBV18; TRBD1 is a possible D gene (6 bases). CDR3 length: 14 residues. V lost 4 bases to trimming and J lost 5 bases, with 14 bases between them. Germline lookup yields CDR1 KGHSH and CDR2 LQKENI. CDR3 sequence (DNA): TGTGCCAGCTCACGAGACAGGAGTTGGACTGAAGCTTTCTTT. Protein product: CASSRDRSWTEAFF.

This chain joins TRBV4-1 and TRBJ1-5; D ambiguous. The CDR3 extends over 15 amino acids. Trimming shortened V by 4 bases and J by 7 bases, and 17 bases separated the two germline ends. Germline V gene data show CDR1 as MGHRA and CDR2 as YSYEKL. The CDR3 sequence: CASSPMARSRQPQHF. DNA for the CDR3: TGCGCCAGCAGCCCGATGGCCAGGTCTCGGCAGCCCCAGCATTTT.

This chain's CDR3 is CASRLAGTAQETQYF. CDR3 DNA sequence: TGCGCCAGCCGACTAGCGGGGACGGCCCAAGAGACCCAGTACTTC. The V call is TRBV5-1, the J call TRBJ2-5; TRBD2 matches 11 bases. The J segment lost 1 base and the V segment lost 7 bases, leaving 6 bases of the junction unmatched. This CDR3 comprises 15 residues. Germline V CDR1 and CDR2: SGHRS, YFSETQ. Together with reference TRBV5-1 and TRBJ2-5, the CDR3 gives the full variable domain: KAGVTQTPRYLIKTRGQQVTLSCSPISGHRSVSWYQQTPGQGLQFLFEYFSETQRNKGNFPGRFSGRQFSNSRSEMNVSTLELGDSALYLCASRLAGTAQETQYFGPGTRLLVL.

This clone was seen once. The chain has TRBV5-5 and TRBJ2-1, with D uncertain. The germline V gene encodes CDR1 SGHKS and CDR2 YYEKEE (reference sequence). This CDR3 contains 15 residues. The ends were cut back, 5 bases at V and 1 base at J, with 13 bases in the middle. The CDR3 here is CASRPGQPSYNEQFF. The CDR3 DNA sequence: TGTGCCAGCAGGCCGGGTCAGCCATCCTACAATGAGCAGTTCTTC.

The rearrangement uses TRBV14 and TRBJ1-1; 11 bases match TRBD1. The CDR3 spans 15 residues. Germline V lookup: CDR1 SGHDN, CDR2 FVKESK. J was trimmed by 7 bases and V by 3 bases; bases with no gene match: 7. CDR3 amino acids: CASSHTGTGGIEAFF. The CDR3 coding sequence is TGTGCCAGCAGCCATACCGGGACAGGGGGTATTGAAGCTTTCTTT.

DNA of the CDR3: TGCGCCAGTTCGGACGGCCGGGCAGGGAATTCACCCCTCCACTTT. This translates into CASSDGRAGNSPLHF. This sequence joins TRBV5-1 and TRBJ1-6, with D maybe TRBD1 (5 bases). Germline CDR1 is SGHRS and CDR2 is YFSETQ. This CDR3 comprises 15 residues. Trimming left V 8 bases short and J 7 bases short, with 19 bases between.

The chain couples TRBV15 to TRBJ2-5, with 11 nucleotides matching TRBD2. V was clipped by 0 bases and J by 2 bases; unmatched bases: 8. Germline V gives CDR1 LNHNV, CDR2 YYDKDF (reference sequence). CDR3 size: 18 residues. CDR3 in DNA: TGTGCCACCAGCAGAGATAGGAAACTAGCGGGGGTGCAAGAGACCCAGTACTTC. Translated: CATSRDRKLAGVQETQYF. The variable domain in full, completed from reference TRBV15 and TRBJ2-5, reads DAMVIQNPRYQVTQFGKPVTLSCSQTLNHNVMYWYQQKSSQAPKLLFHYYDKDFNNEADTPDNFQSRRPNTSFCFLDIRSPGLGDTAMYLCATSRDRKLAGVQETQYFGPGTRLLVL.

The chain recombines TRBV5-1 with TRBJ2-1; weak D call: TRBD2 (6 bases). Looked up from germline, CDR1 is SGHRS and CDR2 is YFSETQ. Trimming took 0 bases from V and 7 from J, leaving 11 bases between them. This CDR3 is 14 amino acids long. The CDR3 reads CASSLDHAGNEQFF. The CDR3 bases are TGCGCCAGCAGCTTGGACCACGCGGGAAATGAGCAGTTCTTC. The full variable domain, in which reference TRBV5-1 and TRBJ2-1 provide the parts outside the CDR3, is KAGVTQTPRYLIKTRGQQVTLSCSPISGHRSVSWYQQTPGQGLQFLFEYFSETQRNKGNFPGRFSGRQFSNSRSEMNVSTLELGDSALYLCASSLDHAGNEQFFGPGTRLTVL.

Concerning this clone itself: The same CDR3 can be traced to other DNA sequences in this sample. The rearrangement links TRBV11-2 to TRBJ2-3; no clear D. This CDR3 has 11 residues. The V gene lost 6 bases and the J gene lost 5 bases, with 6 bases spanning the gap. The germline gives CDR1 SGHAT, CDR2 FQNNGV. The CDR3 DNA reads TGTGCCAGCAGTTTCGGAGATACGCAGTATTTT. Its protein is CASSFGDTQYF.

CDR3: CATSRSTVNTEAFF. CDR3 DNA sequence: TGTGCCACCAGCAGGTCGACAGTGAACACTGAAGCTTTCTTT. This chain links TRBV15 with TRBJ1-1; D may be TRBD1 (5 bases). V lost 3 bases and J lost 0, with 8 bases in between. CDR1 LNHNV and CDR2 YYDKDF come from the germline V gene (reference sequence). The CDR3 length is 14 residues.

This clone has just one count. The rearrangement joins TRBV19 to TRBJ1-5; 11 bases match TRBD1. This CDR3 has 18 amino acids. CDR1 is LNHDA and CDR2 is SQIVND in the germline V gene (reference sequence). Unmatched junction bases numbered 12, after V lost 6 bases and J lost 2 bases. The CDR3 DNA reads as TGTGCCAGTAGCCCCGCGGGACAGGGGGTGCGCGGCAATCAGCCCCAGCATTTT. Translation: CASSPAGQGVRGNQPQHF.

Sample share makes this clone medium-sized. V gene TRBV6-6 combines with J gene TRBJ2-7; TRBD2 might be the D (5 bases). CDR3 length: 14 residues. V was cut by 2 bases and J by 6 bases, with 14 bases left in between. Germline V gene sequence: CDR1 MNHNY, CDR2 SVGAGI (reference sequence). CDR3 bases: TGTGCCAGCAGTTACCCCCTTGAGGGCGCCGAGCAGTACTTC. The encoded protein is CASSYPLEGAEQYF.

This clone was counted ten times or more. The V gene is TRBV7-9, the J gene TRBJ2-7; 11 nucleotides agree with TRBD2. This CDR3 is 15 amino acids long. The germline gives CDR1 SEHNR, CDR2 FQNEAQ (reference sequence). Trimming cost V 8 bases and J 4 bases; bases outside gene matches: 10. In nucleotides, the CDR3 is TGTGCCAGCGAACCGTCCGGGACTAGCGGTTACGAGCAGTACTTC. Translating gives CASEPSGTSGYEQYF.

This clone turned up a few times. The chain recombines TRBV7-8 with TRBJ1-1; D unresolved. The CDR3 is 15 residues long. CDR1 and CDR2 from the germline V gene are SGHVS and FQNEAQ. The V gene lost 1 base and the J gene lost 0 bases, with 9 bases spanning the gap. CDR3 coding DNA: TGTGCCAGCAGCTTAGGGGTGGTTATGAACACTGAAGCTTTCTTT. Translating it yields CASSLGVVMNTEAFF.